This TCR beta chain is from a study of a mutant IDH1 vaccine in newly diagnosed glioma (dated by TCRdb to about 2021). The study in broad terms: Vaccination was initiated 4-6 weeks after radiotherapy alone, or concurrently with temozolomide cycles in the chemotherapy-containing groups. Of the approximately 35 treated patients, 62.5% were male and about 40% were female, and the mean age was approximately 37 years. Prior to enrollment, patients had been given standard therapy consisting of radiotherapy alone, temozolomide alone, or radiochemotherapy with temozolomide, with the combination given to most patients. The week-35 safety follow-up was designated visit V12, and the week-47 end of study was designated visit V13. Peripheral blood was drawn at six visits: V03 (baseline), V05, V07, V10, V12 and V13. Longitudinal TCRB deep sequencing was done for about two dozen treated patients, wherever samples were available for exploratory analyses. Study-wide conclusions, independent of this receptor: Availability determined which PBMC samples were chosen for TCRB deep sequencing. No apparent relationship was observed between pseudoprogression and alterations in the top peripheral T cell clonotypes detected by TCRB sequencing. Immune responses induced by the vaccine were seen in roughly 95% of patients across multiple MHC alleles. The authors noted that analyses of patient blood samples could not be reproduced because of sample limitations.

Library preparation was by the immunoSEQ multiplex PCR assay. Rearranged TCR beta chain sequences were amplified with the hsTCRB Kit following the manufacturer's protocol. Sequencing of TCRB libraries was carried out on an Illumina MiSeq. The authors' pipeline ran thus. Demultiplexing, trimming and gene mapping were performed with the kit vendor's proprietary platform. TCRdb retrieved this table from immuneACCESS and kept in-frame rearrangements only. Not all clones are present; in checked studies, unresolved V genes account for under half, and no reason is known for the remainder. V and J calls and clone size are those listed in that table; D and trimming were worked out from the DNA. Here the sample has 68,000 or so clones; 84% occur a single time. The ten largest clones take up roughly 12% of the sample. The time point label for this specimen denotes: week 35, safety follow-up. Every vaccine dose consisted of 300 ug of a 20-mer mutant IDH1 peptide in Montanide, administered subcutaneously together with topical imiquimod. Across visits V03 through V10, patients got a total of eight vaccinations, given in weeks 1, 3, 5, 7, 11, 15, 19 and 23. Donors had newly diagnosed WHO grade 3 or 4 IDH1-mutant astrocytomas with loss of nuclear ATRX. The samples were drawn from NOA16, a multicentre, single-arm, open-label phase I trial in Germany that tested a mutant IDH1 peptide vaccine in humans for the first time. Genomic DNA for TCRB sequencing was extracted from EDTA blood using the DNeasy Blood and Tissue Kit.

The germline V gene sets CDR1 to MNHEY and CDR2 to SVGAGI. The CDR3, from cysteine to phenylalanine, totals 15 residues. The retained sequence is limited to the CDR3, 45 bases, with the frame set at the first base. The germline ends are 7 bases apart after V is trimmed by 0 bases and J by 1 base. Note on this clone: Its antigen specificity is not known. Base qualities are not provided; no much larger clone lies one nucleotide away.

The sequence links TRBV6-5 to TRBJ2-4; TRBD1 could be the D gene, as 5 bases match. The source was PBMCs, collected from a glioma patient whose treatment included an IDH1 peptide vaccine. This TCR was sampled from a man younger than 35 with glioma. The CDR3 has the sequence CASSYSAGAKNIQYF. The DNA sequence reads TGTGCCAGCAGTTACTCGGCAGGGGCCAAAAACATTCAGTACTTC.